This T cell receptor beta chain was identified in a study of tumor-infiltrating lymphocytes in localized non-small cell lung cancer (dated by TCRdb to the early 2020s). In the study overall: Several histologies were represented in the cohort, which also included both smokers and never-smokers as well as patients whose samples were collected after neoadjuvant chemotherapy. In total, the ICON cohort consisted of more than 120 surgical patients with localized non-small cell lung cancer who had their tumors resected. For under 70 patients, immunoSEQ T-cell fraction was compared between paired tumor and uninvolved lung. The same patients underwent several integrated assays, with TCR sequencing performed together with flow cytometry, multiplex immunofluorescence, RNA-seq, exome sequencing and proteomics. Each patient contributed resected tumor tissue and uninvolved lung tissue from the same patient, described as non-adjacent to the tumor. The paper's findings and limits, for the study overall: Different pieces of the same tissue were used for different assays, so technical variation could not be separated from intratumor heterogeneity. Recurrence-free survival showed no association with tumor T-cell fraction from TCR sequencing (p = 0.61). Consistent with immunofluorescence CD3 counts, TCRbeta sequencing supported greater T cell infiltration in tumors than in uninvolved lung tissue. TCR-derived T-cell fraction did not differ between the flow cytometry-defined immunotypes IM1 (good prognosis) and IM2 (poor prognosis). Because assay coverage varied across patients depending on available tissue quantity, TCR sequencing was performed for only a subset of the cohort.

There are 15 amino acids in the CDR3, from cysteine to phenylalanine inclusive. This entry keeps only the CDR3 DNA: 45 bases, framed from base 1. The germline V gene encodes CDR1 SGHNT and CDR2 YENEEA. V and J lose 5 bases and 6 bases, and a span of 20 bases separates them. ICON enrollment began in early 2016, and the last patient was enrolled in 2018. In a subcohort of approximately 76 patients, fresh tumor and matched uninvolved tissue were collected for in-depth immune analyses, with TCR sequencing among those analyses. No cell sorting was done, and TCR sequencing was instead run on DNA isolated from bulk tissue. The immunoSEQ assay used for TCR sequencing gave the T-cell fraction in both tumor and uninvolved lung tissue. In the original analysis: For survival analysis, patients were split into high (upper tertile) and low (lower two tertiles) T-cell fraction groups and compared by log-rank test. A signed-rank test was used to check for differences in T-cell fraction between paired tumor and uninvolved lung. Held by TCRdb, this immuneACCESS table contains in-frame sequences only and omits some clones. Under half of the omission traces to an unresolved V gene where checked; the cause of the rest is unknown. From that table come the V and J calls and clone size; the DNA was used to work out D and trimming. This sample holds about 15,000 clones; under 75% were observed only once. The top ten clonotypes cover 4.5% to 7.5% of the sample.

With regard to this clone: Its antigen is unknown. Per-nucleotide qualities are absent, and no much larger clonotype sits a single base away.

What was sequenced was lung tumor tissue. The sequence links TRBV11-3 to TRBJ2-7, with a tentative D call of TRBD1 or TRBD2, each matching 5 bases. The sequence was obtained from a human donor with non-small cell lung cancer. The nucleotide sequence is TGTGCCAGCAGCATCTCCGGGACGGAAATGACCGAGCAGTACTTC. Translation gives CASSISGTEMTEQYF.